The present TCR beta chain was sequenced within a study of response to subunit inactivated influenza vaccine. The study, taken as a whole, reports: Authors suggested each seasonal influenza vaccination recruits few new T cells.

V was clipped by 6 bases and J by 7 bases, with 13 bases between them. The germline V gene has CDR1 MGHDK and CDR2 SYGVNS. The CDR3 has 14 amino acids. TCRdb reprocessed the RT-PCR reads with MiXCR, giving one entry per CDR3 protein. The sample comprises 530,000 or so distinct CDR3 sequences, about 25% of which are singletons, and under 2.5% rests with the top ten. This clonotype turned up a few times. The antigen is undetermined. The sequence derives from a man aged 50 to 59 who received an inactivated influenza vaccine. Sample: CD4+ T cells sorted from PBMCs, taken roughly 5 days after vaccination. V and J are TRBV25-1 and TRBJ1-6; D perhaps matches TRBD1 (5 bases). In DNA, the CDR3 is TGTGCCAGCAGCCATGACAGTTCGAATTCACCCCTCCACTTT. Protein: CASSHDSSNSPLHF.